Listed below are T cell receptor beta chains from one sample, sequenced in a study of cytomegalovirus exposure and HLA in healthy donors. Assay: immunoSEQ multiplex PCR; the TCRdb copy retains only in-frame clones and omits some. The data hold about 240,000 clones, with approximately 80% observed a single time. The sample comprised PBMCs. All receptors derive from a woman aged 60-70 years in good health and CMV-seropositive. Each CDR3 is given with its conserved first and last residue. Each record gives: J gene, D gene, CDR3 length, clone size, V gene, CDR3 protein, CDR3 DNA. The D gene is left open where the match is weak. Part of the rows lack a size; the others show once, few, many or a class for expanded clones.

>TRBJ1-1|TRBD1|13|.|TRBV4-1
CASRDRGRTEAFF
TGCGCCAGCCGTGACAGGGGCCGCACTGAAGCTTTCTTT
>TRBJ2-7|.|15|.|TRBV28
CASSLFPWLAYEQYF
TGTGCCAGCAGTTTATTCCCCTGGCTAGCCTACGAGCAGTACTTC
>TRBJ2-1|TRBD2|16|.|TRBV6-4
CASSEGGGSSYNEQFF
TGTGCCAGCAGTGAAGGCGGGGGGAGCTCCTACAATGAGCAGTTCTTC
>TRBJ1-4|.|11|.|TRBV2
CASSPREKLFF
TGTGCCAGCAGCCCCCGGGAAAAACTGTTTTTT
>TRBJ2-7|TRBD1|12|few|TRBV2
CAIRGPLYEQYF
TGTGCCATCAGGGGGCCCCTTTACGAGCAGTACTTC
>TRBJ1-5|.|15|.|TRBV10-3
CAISESGGDNQPQHF
TGTGCCATCAGTGAGTCGGGGGGGGACAATCAGCCCCAGCATTTT
>TRBJ1-5|.|13|.|TRBV18
CASSPGSRQPQHF
TGTGCCAGCTCACCAGGTTCGAGGCAGCCCCAGCATTTT
>TRBJ2-3|TRBD1|16|once|TRBV6-5
CASSYSTGTGTDTQYF
TGTGCCAGCAGTTACTCTACCGGGACAGGCACAGATACGCAGTATTTT
>TRBJ2-4|.|15|.|TRBV21-1
CASSKPVRTEHIQYF
TGTGCCAGCAGCAAACCCGTGCGGACAGAACACATTCAGTACTTC
>TRBJ1-2|.|13|.|TRBV7-3
CASSLGGGYGYTF
TGTGCCAGCAGCTTGGGAGGGGGCTATGGCTACACCTTC
>TRBJ1-5|.|13|once|TRBV15
CATSRGPNQPQHF
TGTGCCACCAGCAGAGGGCCCAATCAGCCCCAGCATTTT
>TRBJ1-2|.|14|.|TRBV7-9
CSSRRREANYGYTF
TGTTCCAGCAGGCGTCGGGAGGCTAACTATGGCTACACCTTC
>TRBJ2-1|.|14|.|TRBV5-1
CASSFGGTYNEQFF
TGCGCCAGCAGCTTCGGCGGGACTTACAATGAGCAGTTCTTC
>TRBJ1-4|TRBD1|16|.|TRBV29-1
CSVRDRGPTTNEKLFF
TGCAGCGTCCGGGACAGGGGGCCTACAACTAATGAAAAACTGTTTTTT
>TRBJ2-2|TRBD1|18|.|TRBV11-2
CASSLTHTGVASTGELFF
TGTGCCAGCAGCTTAACTCATACAGGGGTGGCGAGCACCGGGGAGCTGTTTTTT
>TRBJ1-4|.|14|.|TRBV28
CASSFPPQGEKLFF
TGTGCCAGCAGTTTCCCGCCTCAGGGTGAAAAACTGTTTTTT
>TRBJ2-3|.|13|.|TRBV27
CASSLQATDTQYF
TGTGCCAGCAGTTTACAGGCCACAGATACGCAGTATTTT
>TRBJ1-4|.|16|.|TRBV2
CASSELVGSTNEKLFF
TGTGCCAGCAGTGAACTTGTTGGGAGCACTAATGAAAAACTGTTTTTT
>TRBJ2-7|TRBD1|16|.|TRBV5-1
CASSLGPGQGLYEQYF
TGCGCCAGCAGCTTGGGACCGGGACAGGGTCTTTACGAGCAGTACTTC
>TRBJ1-5|.|16|.|TRBV19
CASSLGGRQTKQPQHF
TGTGCCAGTAGTCTGGGGGGACGCCAAACGAAGCAGCCCCAGCATTTT
>TRBJ1-2|.|13|.|TRBV7-9
CASSQGQLYGYTF
TGTGCCAGCAGCCAGGGACAACTCTATGGCTACACCTTC
>TRBJ1-1|.|14|.|TRBV6-1
CASSSAGRVTEAFF
TGTGCCAGCAGTTCCGCGGGGAGGGTCACTGAAGCTTTCTTT